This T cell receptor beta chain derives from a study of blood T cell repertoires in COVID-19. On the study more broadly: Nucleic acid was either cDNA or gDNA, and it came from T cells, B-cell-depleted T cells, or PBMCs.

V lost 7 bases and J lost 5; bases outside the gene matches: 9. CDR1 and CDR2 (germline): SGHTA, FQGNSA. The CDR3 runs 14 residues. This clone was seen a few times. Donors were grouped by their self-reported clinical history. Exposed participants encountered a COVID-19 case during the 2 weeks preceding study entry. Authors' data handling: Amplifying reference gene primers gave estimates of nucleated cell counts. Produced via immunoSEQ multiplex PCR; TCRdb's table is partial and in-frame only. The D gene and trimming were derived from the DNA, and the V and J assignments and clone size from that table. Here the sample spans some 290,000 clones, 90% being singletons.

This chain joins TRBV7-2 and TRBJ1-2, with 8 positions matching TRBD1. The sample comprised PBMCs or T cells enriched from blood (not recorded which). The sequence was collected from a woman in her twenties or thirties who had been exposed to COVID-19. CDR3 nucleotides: TGTGCCAGCACCCTTCACCAGGGGGCATATGGCTACACCTTC. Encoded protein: CASTLHQGAYGYTF.